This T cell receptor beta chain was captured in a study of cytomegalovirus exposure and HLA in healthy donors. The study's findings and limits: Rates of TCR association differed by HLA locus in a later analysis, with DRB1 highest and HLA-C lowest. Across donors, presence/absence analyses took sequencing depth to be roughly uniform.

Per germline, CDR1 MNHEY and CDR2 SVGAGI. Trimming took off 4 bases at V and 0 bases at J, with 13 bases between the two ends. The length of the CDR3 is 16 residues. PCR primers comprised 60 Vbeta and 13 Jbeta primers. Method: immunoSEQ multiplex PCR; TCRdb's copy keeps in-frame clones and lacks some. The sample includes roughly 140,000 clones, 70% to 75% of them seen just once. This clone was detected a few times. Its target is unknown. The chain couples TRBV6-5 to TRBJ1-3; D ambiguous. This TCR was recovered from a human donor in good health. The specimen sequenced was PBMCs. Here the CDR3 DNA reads TGTGCCAGCAGTTCCTCATACGGGGTCTCTGGAAACACCATATATTTT. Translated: CASSSSYGVSGNTIYF.